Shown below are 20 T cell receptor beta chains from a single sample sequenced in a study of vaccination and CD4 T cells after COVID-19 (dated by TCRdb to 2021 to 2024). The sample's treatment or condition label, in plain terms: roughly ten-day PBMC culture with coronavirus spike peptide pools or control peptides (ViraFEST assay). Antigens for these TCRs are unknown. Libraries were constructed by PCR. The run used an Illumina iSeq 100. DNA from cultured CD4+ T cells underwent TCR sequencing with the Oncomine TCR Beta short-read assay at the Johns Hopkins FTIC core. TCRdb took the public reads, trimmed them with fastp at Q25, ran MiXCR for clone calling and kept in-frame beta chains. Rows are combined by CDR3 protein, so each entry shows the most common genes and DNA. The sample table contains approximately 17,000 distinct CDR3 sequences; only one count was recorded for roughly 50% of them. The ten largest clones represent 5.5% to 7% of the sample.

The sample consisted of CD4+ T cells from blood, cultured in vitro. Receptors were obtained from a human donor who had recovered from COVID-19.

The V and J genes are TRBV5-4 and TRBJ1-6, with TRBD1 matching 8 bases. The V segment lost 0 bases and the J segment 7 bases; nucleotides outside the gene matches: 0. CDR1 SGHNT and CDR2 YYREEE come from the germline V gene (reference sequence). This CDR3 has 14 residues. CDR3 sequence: CASSLGDRNSPLHF. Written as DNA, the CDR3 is TGTGCCAGCAGCTTGGGGGACAGGAATTCACCCCTCCACTTT.

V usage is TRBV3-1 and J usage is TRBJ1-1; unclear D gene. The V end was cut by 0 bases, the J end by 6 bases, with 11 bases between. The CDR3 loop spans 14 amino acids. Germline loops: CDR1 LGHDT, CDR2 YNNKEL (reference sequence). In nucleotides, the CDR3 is TGTGCCAGCAGCCAAGATTTCGAACGGTCTGAAGCTTTCTTT. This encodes CASSQDFERSEAFF.

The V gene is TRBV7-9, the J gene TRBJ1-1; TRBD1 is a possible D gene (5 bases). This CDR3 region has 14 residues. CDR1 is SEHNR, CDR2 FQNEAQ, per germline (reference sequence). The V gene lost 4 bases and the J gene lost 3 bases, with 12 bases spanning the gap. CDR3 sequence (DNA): TGTGCCAGCAGCTCTACCGGGACTTACACTGAAGCTTTCTTT. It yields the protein CASSSTGTYTEAFF.

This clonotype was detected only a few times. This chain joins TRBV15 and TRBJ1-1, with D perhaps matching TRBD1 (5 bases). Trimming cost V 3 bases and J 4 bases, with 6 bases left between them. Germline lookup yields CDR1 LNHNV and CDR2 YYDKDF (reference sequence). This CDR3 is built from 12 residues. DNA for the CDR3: TGTGCCACCAGCAGGGGGGTCACTGAAGCTTTCTTT. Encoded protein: CATSRGVTEAFF. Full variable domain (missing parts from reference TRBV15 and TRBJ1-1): DAMVIQNPRYQVTQFGKPVTLSCSQTLNHNVMYWYQQKSSQAPKLLFHYYDKDFNNEADTPDNFQSRRPNTSFCFLDIRSPGLGDTAMYLCATSRGVTEAFFGQGTRLTVV.

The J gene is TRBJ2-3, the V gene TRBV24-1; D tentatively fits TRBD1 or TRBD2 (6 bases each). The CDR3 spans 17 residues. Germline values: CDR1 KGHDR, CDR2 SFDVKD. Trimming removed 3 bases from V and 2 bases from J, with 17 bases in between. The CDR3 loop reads CATSDRRDNSNTDTQYF. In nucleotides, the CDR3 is TGTGCCACCAGTGATCGGCGGGACAATTCTAACACAGATACGCAGTATTTT.

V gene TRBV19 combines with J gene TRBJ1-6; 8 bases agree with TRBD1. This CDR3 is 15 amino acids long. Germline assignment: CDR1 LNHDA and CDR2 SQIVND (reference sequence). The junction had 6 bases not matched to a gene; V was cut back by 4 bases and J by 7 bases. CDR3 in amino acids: CASSTFDRGNSPLHF. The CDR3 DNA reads TGTGCCAGTAGTACCTTCGACAGGGGAAATTCACCCCTCCACTTT.

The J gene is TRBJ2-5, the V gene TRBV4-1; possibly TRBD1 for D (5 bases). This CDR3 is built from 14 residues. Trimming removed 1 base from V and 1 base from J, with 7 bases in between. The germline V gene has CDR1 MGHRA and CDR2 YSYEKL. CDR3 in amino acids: CASSQGRAQETQYF. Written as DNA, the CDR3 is TGCGCCAGCAGCCAAGGCAGGGCCCAAGAGACCCAGTACTTC.

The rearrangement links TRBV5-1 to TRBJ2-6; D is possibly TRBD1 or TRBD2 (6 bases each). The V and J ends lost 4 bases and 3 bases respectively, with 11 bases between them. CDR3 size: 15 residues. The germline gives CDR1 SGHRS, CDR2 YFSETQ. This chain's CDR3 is CASSAQGGGANVLTF. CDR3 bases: TGCGCCAGCAGCGCACAGGGAGGTGGGGCCAACGTCCTGACTTTC.

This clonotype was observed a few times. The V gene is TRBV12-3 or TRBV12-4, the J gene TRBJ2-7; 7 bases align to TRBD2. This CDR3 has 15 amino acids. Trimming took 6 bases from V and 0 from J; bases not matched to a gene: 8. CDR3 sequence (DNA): TGTGCCAGCAGCCTCCCTAGCGGTCCCTCCTACGAGCAGTACTTC. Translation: CASSLPSGPSYEQYF.

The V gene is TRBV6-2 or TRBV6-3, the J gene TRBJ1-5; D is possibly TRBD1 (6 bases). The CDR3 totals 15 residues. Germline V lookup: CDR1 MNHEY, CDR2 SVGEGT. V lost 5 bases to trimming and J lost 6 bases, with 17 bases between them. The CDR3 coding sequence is TGTGCCAGCAGTATACATCACAGGGTTGCTCAGCCCCAGCATTTT. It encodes CASSIHHRVAQPQHF.

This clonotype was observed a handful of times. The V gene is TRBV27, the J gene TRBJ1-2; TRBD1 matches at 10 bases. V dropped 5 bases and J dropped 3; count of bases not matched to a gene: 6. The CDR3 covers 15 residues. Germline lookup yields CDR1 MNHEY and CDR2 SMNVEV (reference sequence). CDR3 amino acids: CASSPSDRGDYGYTF. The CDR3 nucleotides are TGTGCCAGCAGTCCCTCGGACAGGGGGGACTATGGCTACACCTTC.

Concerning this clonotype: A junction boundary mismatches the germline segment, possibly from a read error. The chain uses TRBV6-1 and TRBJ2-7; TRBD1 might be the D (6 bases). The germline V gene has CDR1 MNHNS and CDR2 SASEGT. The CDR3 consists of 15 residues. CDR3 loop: CANSNPRQAVHEQYF. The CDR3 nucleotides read TGTGCCAACAGTAACCCCCGACAGGCCGTCCACGAGCAGTACTTC.

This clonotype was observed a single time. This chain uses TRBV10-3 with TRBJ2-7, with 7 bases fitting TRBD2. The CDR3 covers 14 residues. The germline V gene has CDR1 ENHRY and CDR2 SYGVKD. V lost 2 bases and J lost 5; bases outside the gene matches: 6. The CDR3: CAISELGGENEQYF. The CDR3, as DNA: TGTGCCATCAGTGAGCTGGGGGGGGAGAACGAGCAGTACTTC.

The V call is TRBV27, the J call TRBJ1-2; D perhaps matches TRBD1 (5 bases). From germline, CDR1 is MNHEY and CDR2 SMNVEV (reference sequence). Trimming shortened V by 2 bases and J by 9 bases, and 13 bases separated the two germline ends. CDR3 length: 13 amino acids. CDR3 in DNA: TGTGCCAGCAGTTTAGGGCAGGGAGAGAGCTACACCTTC. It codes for CASSLGQGESYTF.

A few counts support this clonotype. CDR3 bases: TGCAGTAAGGGGACAGACACAGATACGCAGTATTTT. Its translation is CSKGTDTDTQYF. The chain links TRBV20-1 to TRBJ2-3; TRBD1 matches at 7 bases. Trimming cost V 8 bases and J 2 bases; bases outside gene matches: 4. Germline V gene sequence: CDR1 DFQATT, CDR2 SNEGSKA (reference sequence). The CDR3 contains 12 residues.

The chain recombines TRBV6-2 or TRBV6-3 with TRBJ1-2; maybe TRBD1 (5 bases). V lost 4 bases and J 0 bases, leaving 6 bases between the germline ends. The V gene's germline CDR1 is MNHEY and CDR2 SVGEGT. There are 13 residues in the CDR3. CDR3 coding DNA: TGTGCCAGCAGTTGGACATCTAACTATGGCTACACCTTC. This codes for CASSWTSNYGYTF.

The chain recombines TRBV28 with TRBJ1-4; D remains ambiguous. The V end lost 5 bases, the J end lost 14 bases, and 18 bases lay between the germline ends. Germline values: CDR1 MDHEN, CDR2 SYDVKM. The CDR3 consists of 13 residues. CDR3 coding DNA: TGTGCCAGCAGTATGCCCCCCGATCGAGAGCTGTTTTTT. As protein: CASSMPPDRELFF.

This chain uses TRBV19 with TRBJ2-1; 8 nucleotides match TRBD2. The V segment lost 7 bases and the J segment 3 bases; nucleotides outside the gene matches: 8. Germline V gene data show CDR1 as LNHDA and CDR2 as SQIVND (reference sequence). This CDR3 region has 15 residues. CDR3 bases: TGTGCCAGTACGGATAGCGGGATGAACTACAATGAGCAGTTCTTC. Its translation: CASTDSGMNYNEQFF.

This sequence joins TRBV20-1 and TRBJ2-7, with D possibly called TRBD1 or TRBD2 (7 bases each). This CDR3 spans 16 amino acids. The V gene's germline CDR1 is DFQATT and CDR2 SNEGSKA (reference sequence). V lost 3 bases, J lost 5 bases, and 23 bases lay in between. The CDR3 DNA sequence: TGCAGTGCTAGCCCCTGGGGGGGCAGGGGGTCGGACGAGCAGTACTTC. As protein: CSASPWGGRGSDEQYF.

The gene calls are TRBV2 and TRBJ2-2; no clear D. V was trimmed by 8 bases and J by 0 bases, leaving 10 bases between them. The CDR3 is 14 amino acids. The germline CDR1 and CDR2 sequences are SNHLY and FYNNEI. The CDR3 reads CASAGYSNTGELFF. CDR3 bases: TGTGCCAGCGCAGGTTACTCGAACACCGGGGAGCTGTTTTTT. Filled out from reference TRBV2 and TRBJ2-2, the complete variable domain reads EPEVTQTPSHQVTQMGQEVILRCVPISNHLYFYWYRQILGQKVEFLVSFYNNEISEKSEIFDDQFSVERPDGSNFTLKIRSTKLEDSAMYFCASAGYSNTGELFFGEGSRLTVL.